This TCR beta chain came from a study of regulatory T cells in long-lasting Graves disease. General study points: Sharing of public clonotypes was greater in persistent patients (roughly 2,900) than in new patients (roughly 1,000). For persistent Graves' patients, TCR diversity was lower than for newly diagnosed ones. When disease was persistent, TRBV28, TRBJ1-2 and TRBJ2-5 were the favored segments.

The authors built TCR beta libraries using iRepertoire HTBI primers and Arm-PCR of CDR3 regions. Each CDR3 protein is one row after TCRdb ran MiXCR on the multiplex PCR reads. This sample carries fewer than 400,000 distinct CDR3 sequences, about a sixth of them seen once, and the ten largest clones take about 36%. The germline V gene has CDR1 KGHDR and CDR2 SFDVKD. Trimming left V 4 bases short and J 0 bases short, with 15 bases between. The length of the CDR3 is 17 residues. As for time point: newly diagnosed GD, antithyroid drugs for less than 3 months. PBMC RNA served as the TCR library source. This clonotype was seen at least ten times. Its antigen is undetermined.

The chain combines TRBV24-1 with TRBJ2-1; no clear D gene. The TCR originated in a female donor with Graves disease. Sample: peripheral blood mononuclear cells (PBMCs), taken at new diagnosis, from a patient treated with antithyroid drugs. The CDR3 coding sequence is TGTGCCACCAGTGACCCTCCGACCCCGGGCTCCTACAATGAGCAGTTCTTC. Its protein is CATSDPPTPGSYNEQFF.